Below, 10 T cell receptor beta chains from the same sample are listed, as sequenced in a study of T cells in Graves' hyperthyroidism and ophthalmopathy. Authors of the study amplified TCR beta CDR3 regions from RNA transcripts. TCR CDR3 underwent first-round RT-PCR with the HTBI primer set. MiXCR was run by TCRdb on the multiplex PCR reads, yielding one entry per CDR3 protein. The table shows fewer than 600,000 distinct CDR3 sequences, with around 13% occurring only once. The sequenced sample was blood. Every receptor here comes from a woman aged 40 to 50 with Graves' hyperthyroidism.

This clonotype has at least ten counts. The CDR3 DNA follows: TGCAGTGCTCCCCGACAGGCGGCAAACTATGGCTACACCTTC. Protein: CSAPRQAANYGYTF. The chain is built from TRBV20-1 and TRBJ1-2, with D possibly TRBD1 on 6 matching bases. The germline V gene encodes CDR1 DFQATT and CDR2 SNEGSKA (reference sequence). Trimming removed 5 bases at V and 2 bases at J, with 15 bases between. The CDR3 runs 14 residues.

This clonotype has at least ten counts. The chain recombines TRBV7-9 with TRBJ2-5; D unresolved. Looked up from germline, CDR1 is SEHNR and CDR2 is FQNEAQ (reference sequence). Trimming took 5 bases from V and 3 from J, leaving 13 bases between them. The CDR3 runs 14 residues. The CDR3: CASSPWVAEETQYF. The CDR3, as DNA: TGTGCCAGCAGCCCCTGGGTAGCCGAAGAGACCCAGTACTTC.

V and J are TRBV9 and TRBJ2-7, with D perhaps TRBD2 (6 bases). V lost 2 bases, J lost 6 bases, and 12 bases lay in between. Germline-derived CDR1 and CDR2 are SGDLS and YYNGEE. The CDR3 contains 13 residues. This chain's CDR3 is CASSVGLGGEQYF. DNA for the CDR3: TGTGCCAGCAGCGTGGGACTGGGAGGCGAGCAGTACTTC.

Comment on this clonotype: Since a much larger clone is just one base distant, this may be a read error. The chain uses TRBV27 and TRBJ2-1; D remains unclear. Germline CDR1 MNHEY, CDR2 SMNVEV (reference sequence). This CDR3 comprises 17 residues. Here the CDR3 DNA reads TGTGCCAGCAGTTTATCGCTTGGGTATAGCTCCTACAATGAGCGGTTCTTC. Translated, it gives CASSLSLGYSSYNERFF.

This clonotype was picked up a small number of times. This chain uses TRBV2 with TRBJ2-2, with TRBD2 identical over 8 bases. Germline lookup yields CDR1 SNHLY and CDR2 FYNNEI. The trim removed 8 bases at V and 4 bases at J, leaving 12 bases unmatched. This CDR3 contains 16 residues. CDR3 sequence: CASSPPGGPITGELFF. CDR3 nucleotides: TGTGCCAGCTCTCCCCCGGGAGGGCCTATCACCGGGGAGCTGTTTTTT.

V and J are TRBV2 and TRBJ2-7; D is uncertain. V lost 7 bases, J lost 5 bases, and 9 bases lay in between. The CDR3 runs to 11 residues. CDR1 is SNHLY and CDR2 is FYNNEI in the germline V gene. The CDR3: CASTRVDEQYF. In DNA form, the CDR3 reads TGTGCCAGCACTAGAGTCGACGAGCAGTACTTC.

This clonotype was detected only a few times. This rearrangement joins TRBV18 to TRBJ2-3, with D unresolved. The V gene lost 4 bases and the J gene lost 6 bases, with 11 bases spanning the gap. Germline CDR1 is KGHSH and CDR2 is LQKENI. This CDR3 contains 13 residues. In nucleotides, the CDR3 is TGTGCCAGCTCACAAATGGGCTGGGATACGCAGTATTTT. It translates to CASSQMGWDTQYF.

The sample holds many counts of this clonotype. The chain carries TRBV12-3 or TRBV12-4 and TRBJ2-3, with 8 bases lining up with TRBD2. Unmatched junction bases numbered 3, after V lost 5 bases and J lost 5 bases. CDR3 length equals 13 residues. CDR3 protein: CASSPGTRDTQYF. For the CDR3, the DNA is TGTGCCAGCAGTCCAGGGACTAGAGATACGCAGTATTTT.

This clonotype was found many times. The CDR3 reads CSARGQGFTEAFF. The CDR3 nucleotides read TGCAGTGCTAGGGGACAGGGGTTCACTGAAGCTTTCTTT. V and J are TRBV20-1 and TRBJ1-1, with TRBD1 identical over 10 bases. The CDR3 contains 13 residues. Trimming removed 3 bases from V and 4 bases from J; junction bases left unmatched: 2. Germline V CDR1 and CDR2: DFQATT, SNEGSKA (reference sequence).

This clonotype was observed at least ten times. The CDR3 reads CASTLEVSQPQHF. CDR3 sequence (DNA): TGTGCCAGCACACTAGAAGTTAGTCAGCCCCAGCATTTT. The chain employs TRBV12-3 or TRBV12-4 and TRBJ1-5; D is unclear. The germline V and J ends were trimmed by 7 bases and 6 bases, with 13 bases remaining between them. This CDR3 has 13 residues.